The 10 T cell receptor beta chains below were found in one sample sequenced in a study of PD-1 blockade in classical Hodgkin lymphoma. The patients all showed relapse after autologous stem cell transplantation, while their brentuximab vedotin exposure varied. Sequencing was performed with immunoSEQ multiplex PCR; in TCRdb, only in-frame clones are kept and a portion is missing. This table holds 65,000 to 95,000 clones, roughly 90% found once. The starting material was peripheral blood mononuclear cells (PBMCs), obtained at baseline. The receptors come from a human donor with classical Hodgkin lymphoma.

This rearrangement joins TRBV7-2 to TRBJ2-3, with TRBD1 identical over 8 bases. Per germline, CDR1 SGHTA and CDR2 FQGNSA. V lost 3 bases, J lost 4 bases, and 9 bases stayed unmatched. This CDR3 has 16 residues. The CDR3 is CASSFVSQGAADTQYF. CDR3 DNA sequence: TGTGCCAGCAGCTTTGTGAGCCAGGGGGCCGCAGATACGCAGTATTTT. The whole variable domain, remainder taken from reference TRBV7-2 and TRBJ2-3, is GAGVSQSPSNKVTEKGKDVELRCDPISGHTALYWYRQSLGQGLEFLIYFQGNSAPDKSGLPSDRFSAERTGGSVSTLTIQRTQQEDSAVYLCASSFVSQGAADTQYFGPGTRLTVL.

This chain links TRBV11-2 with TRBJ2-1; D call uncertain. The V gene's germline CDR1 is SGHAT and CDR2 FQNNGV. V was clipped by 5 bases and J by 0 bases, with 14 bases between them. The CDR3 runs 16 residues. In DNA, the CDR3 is TGTGCCAGCAGCCCCGGCCAAGCGACCTCCTACAATGAGCAGTTCTTC. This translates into CASSPGQATSYNEQFF. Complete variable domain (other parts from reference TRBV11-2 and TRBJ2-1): EAGVAQSPRYKIIEKRQSVAFWCNPISGHATLYWYQQILGQGPKLLIQFQNNGVVDDSQLPKDRFSAERLKGVDSTLKIQPAKLEDSAVYLCASSPGQATSYNEQFFGPGTRLTVL.

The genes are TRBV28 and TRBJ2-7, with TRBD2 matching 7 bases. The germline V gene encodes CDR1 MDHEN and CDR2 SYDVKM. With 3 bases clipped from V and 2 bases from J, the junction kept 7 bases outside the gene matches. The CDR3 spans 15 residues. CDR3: CASSFSGLTTYEQYF. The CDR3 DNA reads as TGTGCCAGCAGTTTCTCGGGACTAACTACCTACGAGCAGTACTTC.

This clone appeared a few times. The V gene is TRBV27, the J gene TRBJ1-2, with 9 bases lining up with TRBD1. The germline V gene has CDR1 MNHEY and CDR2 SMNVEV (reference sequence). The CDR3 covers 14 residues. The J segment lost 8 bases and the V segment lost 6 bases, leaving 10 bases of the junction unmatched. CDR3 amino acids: CASRPTGTGHGYTF. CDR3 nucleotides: TGTGCCAGCAGGCCAACCGGGACAGGGCACGGCTACACCTTC.

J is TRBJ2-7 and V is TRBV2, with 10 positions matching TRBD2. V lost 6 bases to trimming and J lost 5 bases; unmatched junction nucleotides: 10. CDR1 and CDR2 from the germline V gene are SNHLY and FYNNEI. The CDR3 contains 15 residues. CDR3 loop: CASRDLGLAMDEQYF. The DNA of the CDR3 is TGTGCCAGCAGAGATCTGGGACTAGCGATGGACGAGCAGTACTTC.

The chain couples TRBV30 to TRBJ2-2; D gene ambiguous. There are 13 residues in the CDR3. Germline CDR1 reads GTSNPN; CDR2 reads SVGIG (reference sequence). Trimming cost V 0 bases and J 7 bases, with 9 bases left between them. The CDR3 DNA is TGTGCCTGGAGTGTAAAGGATATCGGGGAGCTGTTTTTT. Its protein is CAWSVKDIGELFF.

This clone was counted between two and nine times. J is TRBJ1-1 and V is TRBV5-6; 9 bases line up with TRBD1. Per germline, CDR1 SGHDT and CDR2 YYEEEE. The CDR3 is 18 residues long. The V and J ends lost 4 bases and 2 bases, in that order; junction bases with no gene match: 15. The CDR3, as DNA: TGTGCCAGCAGCGGCACAGGGGGCTACTCTTACTTTAACACTGAAGCTTTCTTT. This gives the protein CASSGTGGYSYFNTEAFF.

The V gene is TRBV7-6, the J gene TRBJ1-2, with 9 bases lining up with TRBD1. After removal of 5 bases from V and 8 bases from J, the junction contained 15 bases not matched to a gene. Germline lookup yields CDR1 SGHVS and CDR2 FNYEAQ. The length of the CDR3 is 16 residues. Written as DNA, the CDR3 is TGTGCCAGCAGCCCCGCCGGGACAGGGCCCACTATGGGCTACACCTTC. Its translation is CASSPAGTGPTMGYTF.

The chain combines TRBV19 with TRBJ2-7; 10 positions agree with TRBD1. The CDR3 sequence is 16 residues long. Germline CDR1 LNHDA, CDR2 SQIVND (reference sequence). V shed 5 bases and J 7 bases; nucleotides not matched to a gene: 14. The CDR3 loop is CASSARRDRGRSEQYF. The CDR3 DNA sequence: TGTGCCAGTAGTGCCCGCCGGGACAGGGGACGTAGTGAGCAGTACTTC.

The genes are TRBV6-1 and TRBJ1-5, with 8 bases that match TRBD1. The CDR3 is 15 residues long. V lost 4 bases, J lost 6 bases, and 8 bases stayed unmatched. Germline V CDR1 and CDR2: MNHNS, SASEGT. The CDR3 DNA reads TGTGCCAGCAGTGCCCTAAACAGGGGGGGTCAGCCCCAGCATTTT. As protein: CASSALNRGGQPQHF.